This entry describes one TCR beta chain. This clonotype is deemed medium-sized (0.01 to 0.1%). Its antigen specificity is not known. No base-level quality is on record; no much larger clone is a single base apart. TCRalpha and TCRbeta libraries were amplified in separate semi-nested PCR reactions using Advantage 2 and reverse primers located in the TRAC or TRBC constant regions. Between roughly 3.5 and 550 ng of total RNA was used as input for first-strand cDNA synthesis. The TCR cDNA libraries were generated by 5'-RACE using the SMARTer PCR cDNA Synthesis kit, with a poly-dT primer driving first-strand synthesis. Sample-specific 5-nucleotide barcodes were carried by the semi-nested constant-region reverse primers, and the resulting products were cleaned using the Zymo DNA Clean and Concentrator-5 kit. Pools of up to ten barcoded samples were ligated to Illumina adaptors and sequenced on an Illumina MiSeq as 2 x 150 bp paired-end reads. Per the authors' processing: Demultiplexed reads were aligned with BLAT to a custom library of all human TRAV, TRAJ, TRBV, TRBD and TRBJ combinations from IMGT. The best BLAT hits were picked using pslCDnaFilter (-maxAligns=1, -ignoreIntrons), and custom Perl scripts were used to calculate clonotype frequencies. TCRdb cleaned the public reads at Q25 with fastp, built clones with MiXCR and kept in-frame beta chains. Each entry is one CDR3 protein sequence, shown with its most common DNA and genes. The V and J calls come from TCRdb's annotation, not from the publication. In all, the sample holds around 2,500 distinct CDR3 sequences, and about 11% of those were seen once. Less than 3.5% of the sample is taken by the ten largest.

This sample was included in a study of T cells generated in artificial thymic organoids listed by TCRdb under 2017. Concerning the study at large: In some experiments, thymic T cells were further FACS-purified to deplete CD4 immature single positive or double positive precursors. The study compared TCR alpha and beta CDR3 repertoires of CD8 single positive T cells derived from in vitro artificial thymic organoids with the repertoires of thymic and peripheral blood naive CD8 T cells. The repertoire sequencing data shown were described as representative of three independent experiments.

On the study overall, not on this receptor specifically: Physiological TCR clonotype diversity, comparable to that of thymic and blood naive CD8 T cells, was observed in organoid-derived CD8 single positive T cells.

Enrichment of primary CD8+ T cells was done with magnetic beads from the Miltenyi CD8+ T cell Isolation Kit. Before RNA extraction, CD3+TCRalphabeta+CD8 single positive T cells from organoids and thymus were sorted by FACS. Total RNA was purified from about 40,000 to 200,000 sorted cells per sample with the RNeasy Micro kit, and quality checked on an Agilent RNA 6000 Nano chip. Thymic fragments were dissected, disrupted by pipetting and passed through a 70 um strainer to release thymocytes. Sequencing was carried out using naive CD8+ T cells from the thymus. According to the study, the label for this sample's cell subset or site signals: CD3+TCRalphabeta+CD8SP T cells; for blood, CD45RO-CCR7+ naive CD8+ T cells. This TCR was recovered from a human donor who gave cord blood stem cells for thymic organoid culture, a cardiac surgery patient who gave postnatal thymus, or a blood donor (not recorded which).

CDR3 reads: CASSHGGDTEAFF. The sequence in DNA is TGTGCCAGCAGCCATGGCGGGGACACTGAAGCTTTCTTT. The rearranged chain carries TRBV7-9 and TRBJ1-1, with the D segment identity uncertain. Including the terminal cysteine and phenylalanine, the CDR3 comprises 13 residues. Only CDR3 DNA is held: 39 bases, read in frame from base 1. V sheds 5 bases and J sheds 3 bases, leaving 10 bases between their ends. The germline V gene (reference sequence) provides CDR1 SEHNR and CDR2 FQNEAQ.